Ten or more counts support the clone carrying this T cell receptor beta chain. The target antigen is unknown. Every bit of the isolated RNA underwent reverse transcription, so sequencing read expressed TCRB transcripts. This table comes from immunoSEQ multiplex PCR, and its TCRdb copy is limited to in-frame clones, with some not included. Among 150,000 to 200,000 clones, under 9.5% were seen once, and the ten largest hold about 0.5%. This specimen belongs to a study of beta chain features in type 1 diabetes. Study results and caveats: Type 1 diabetes patients showed a moderate but significant shortening of TCRB CDR3s in all four CD4+ subsets.

This receptor was obtained from a man between 18 and 35 years old with type 1 diabetes. The material sequenced was central memory CD4+ T cells from blood.

CDR3 loop: CASSSVSRGRAEAFF. For the CDR3, the DNA is TGTGCCAGCAGCTCCGTGAGCAGGGGGCGAGCTGAAGCTTTCTTT. The chain links TRBV7-2 to TRBJ1-1; 8 bases are shared with TRBD1. V trimming: 4 bases; J trimming: 6 bases; junction bases outside the gene matches: 10. From germline, CDR1 is SGHTA and CDR2 FQGNSA. The CDR3 is 15 residues long. The full variable domain, with the rest looked up from reference TRBV7-2 and TRBJ1-1, is GAGVSQSPSNKVTEKGKDVELRCDPISGHTALYWYRQSLGQGLEFLIYFQGNSAPDKSGLPSDRFSAERTGGSVSTLTIQRTQQEDSAVYLCASSSVSRGRAEAFFGQGTRLTVV.